The 20 T cell receptor beta chains below all came from one sample that was sequenced in a study of OX40 agonist ivuxolimab in advanced cancers. Libraries were prepared by immunoSEQ multiplex PCR; TCRdb keeps only in-frame clonotypes and omits some of them. The sample carries fewer than 60,000 clones, around 87% recorded once. Sequencing was performed on CD4+ or CD8+ T cells sorted from blood, taken in a trial of the OX40 agonist ivuxolimab. The receptors here all came from an adult with an advanced solid tumor such as melanoma, head and neck, liver or kidney cancer.

The chain carries TRBV2 and TRBJ2-1; 8 bases are shared with TRBD1. This CDR3 spans 15 amino acids. V was clipped by 6 bases and J by 0 bases; unmatched bases: 4. The germline V gene encodes CDR1 SNHLY and CDR2 FYNNEI. CDR3 sequence reads: CASRTQGVSYNEQFF. For the CDR3, the DNA is TGTGCCAGCAGGACACAGGGGGTCTCCTACAATGAGCAGTTCTTC.

J is TRBJ2-4 and V is TRBV5-4, with 11 nucleotides matching TRBD2. The CDR3 has 16 amino acids. Trimming cost V 5 bases and J 6 bases; bases outside gene matches: 10. Per the germline V gene, CDR1 is SGHNT and CDR2 is YYREEE (reference sequence). The CDR3 DNA reads as TGTGCCAGCAGTCTTCTTAGCGGGGGGGCGGCAAACATTCAGTACTTC. Its translation is CASSLLSGGAANIQYF.

This chain connects TRBV5-6 to TRBJ2-2; D perhaps matches TRBD2 (5 bases). The germline gives CDR1 SGHDT, CDR2 YYEEEE. The CDR3 consists of 17 residues. The V end lost 0 bases, the J end lost 4 bases, and 16 bases lay between the germline ends. CDR3 coding DNA: TGTGCCAGCAGCTTGGCACTCGGGGATTTCGGCACCGGGGAGCTGTTTTTT. Protein sequence: CASSLALGDFGTGELFF.

This clone was counted a few times. V is TRBV14 and J is TRBJ2-3; 7 bases are shared with TRBD2. The V gene's germline CDR1 is SGHDN and CDR2 FVKESK. The V gene end was trimmed by 5 bases and the J gene end by 5 bases; junction bases not matched to a gene: 4. This CDR3 is built from 13 residues. The CDR3 DNA is TGTGCCAGCAGCGCGGGAGCGATAGATACGCAGTATTTT. Protein sequence: CASSAGAIDTQYF.

The chain has TRBV5-3 and TRBJ2-7, with D possibly TRBD1 on 6 matching bases. TRBV5-3 is filed as an ORF, its function uncertain. V was cut by 4 bases and J by 1 base, with 12 bases left in between. The CDR3 consists of 14 residues. The CDR3 nucleotides are TGTGCCAGAAGCACGAACAGGGTTTCCTACGAGCAGTACTTC. Translating gives CARSTNRVSYEQYF.

The chain recombines TRBV7-9 with TRBJ1-1; 7 nucleotides agree with TRBD1. This CDR3 comprises 15 residues. The germline V gene encodes CDR1 SEHNR and CDR2 FQNEAQ (reference sequence). After removal of 1 base from V and 5 bases from J, the junction contained 7 bases not matched to a gene. CDR3 coding DNA: TGTGCCAGCAGCTTAGGGCAGGGGGGGTGGACTGAAGCTTTCTTT. The encoded protein is CASSLGQGGWTEAFF.

The V and J genes are TRBV7-2 and TRBJ1-1; possibly TRBD1 for D (6 bases). The V and J ends lost 4 bases and 11 bases respectively, with 14 bases between them. The germline V gene encodes CDR1 SGHTA and CDR2 FQGNSA. The CDR3 is 12 amino acids. The CDR3 coding sequence is TGTGCCAGCAGCTCAGACAGGTCCGTGGCTTTCTTT. Protein product: CASSSDRSVAFF.

V gene TRBV5-1 combines with J gene TRBJ1-6; tentatively, D is TRBD1 (5 bases). The CDR3 has 15 amino acids. V lost 0 bases to trimming and J lost 6 bases, with 10 bases between them. Germline V gene data show CDR1 as SGHRS and CDR2 as YFSETQ. CDR3 bases: TGCGCCAGCAGCTTGGCGGGGGAGGGTAATTCACCCCTCCACTTT. Protein product: CASSLAGEGNSPLHF.

The V gene is TRBV6-4, the J gene TRBJ2-1; no clear D gene. Germline V gene data show CDR1 as MRHNA and CDR2 as SNTAGT. This CDR3 has 15 residues. V lost 0 bases, J lost 2 bases, and 8 bases lay in between. The CDR3 loop is CASSDSGSAYNEQFF. The CDR3 bases are TGTGCCAGCAGTGACTCCGGGTCCGCCTACAATGAGCAGTTCTTC.

The rearrangement joins TRBV4-1 to TRBJ1-2; 7 positions match TRBD1. Germline trimming cut 0 bases from V and 0 bases from J; bases unmatched to any gene: 4. The length of the CDR3 is 16 residues. Germline lookup yields CDR1 MGHRA and CDR2 YSYEKL. Here the CDR3 DNA reads TGCGCCAGCAGCCAAGATACGGGGACAGCTAACTATGGCTACACCTTC. Encoded protein: CASSQDTGTANYGYTF.

In regard to this clone: Compared with germline, one end of the junction differs, possibly owing to a read error. This sample also contains other DNA sequences that code for the same CDR3. V is TRBV5-6 and J is TRBJ1-2; tentatively, D is TRBD1 (6 bases). The germline CDR1 and CDR2 sequences are SGHDT and YYEEEE. The CDR3 has 16 residues. CDR3 in amino acids: CASSDNRVTANYGYTF. The CDR3 DNA reads as TGTGCCAGCAGCGATAACAGGGTTACAGCTAACTATGGTTACACCTTC.

The chain combines TRBV29-1 with TRBJ2-5; tentatively, D is TRBD1 or TRBD2 (6 bases each). The length of the CDR3 is 11 residues. Trimming took 7 bases from V and 4 from J, leaving 10 bases between them. Germline CDR1 SQVTM, CDR2 ANQGSEA. Here the CDR3 reads CSGGAGETQYF. For the CDR3, the DNA is TGCAGCGGGGGGGCGGGAGAGACCCAGTACTTC.

The V gene is TRBV5-1, the J gene TRBJ2-1; 8 positions match TRBD1. The CDR3 is 15 amino acids. Germline assignment: CDR1 SGHRS and CDR2 YFSETQ. Unmatched junction bases numbered 8, after V lost 4 bases and J lost 5 bases. CDR3 nucleotide sequence: TGCGCCAGCAGCAGCGTGGGACAGGCAAACAATGAGCAGTTCTTC. Translated: CASSSVGQANNEQFF. The full variable domain, with the rest looked up from reference TRBV5-1 and TRBJ2-1, is KAGVTQTPRYLIKTRGQQVTLSCSPISGHRSVSWYQQTPGQGLQFLFEYFSETQRNKGNFPGRFSGRQFSNSRSEMNVSTLELGDSALYLCASSSVGQANNEQFFGPGTRLTVL.

The chain uses TRBV5-1 and TRBJ1-2, with 11 bases identical to TRBD1. Germline trimming cut 9 bases from V and 4 bases from J; bases unmatched to any gene: 17. Germline values: CDR1 SGHRS, CDR2 YFSETQ. CDR3 length: 17 amino acids. CDR3 nucleotides: TGCGCCACCAGGGAAAGGACAGGGGGCGCGACGGTCTATGGCTACACCTTC. This encodes CATRERTGGATVYGYTF.

V gene TRBV5-8 combines with J gene TRBJ2-6, with D uncertain. CDR1 and CDR2 from the germline V gene are SGHTS and YDEGEE. This CDR3 is built from 13 residues. V lost 3 bases and J lost 4, with 5 bases in between. For the CDR3, the DNA is TGTGCCAGCAGCTCTCGGGGGGCCAACGTCCTGACTTTC. Its protein is CASSSRGANVLTF.

The DNA for the CDR3 is TGTGCCAGCAGGCCAGGGACGAGGGACATTCAGTACTTC. Its translation: CASRPGTRDIQYF. The chain joins TRBV2 to TRBJ2-4; perhaps D is TRBD1 or TRBD2 (5 bases each). Germline CDR1 SNHLY, CDR2 FYNNEI. The CDR3 contains 13 residues. The V end lost 6 bases, the J end lost 8 bases, and 14 bases lay between the germline ends.

This rearrangement joins TRBV6-1 to TRBJ1-2; no clear D gene. This CDR3 has 15 amino acids. Trimming cost V 4 bases and J 0 bases, with 12 bases left between them. Germline V gives CDR1 MNHNS, CDR2 SASEGT. The CDR3 is CASSAGTNSNYGYTF. The CDR3 DNA is TGTGCCAGCAGTGCTGGCACCAATTCTAACTATGGCTACACCTTC.

This clone was seen only a few times. The rearrangement joins TRBV9 to TRBJ1-1, with D uncertain. Germline assignment: CDR1 SGDLS and CDR2 YYNGEE. Trimming removed 1 base at V and 4 bases at J, with 11 bases between. The CDR3 contains 14 residues. CDR3 in amino acids: CASSVNGALTEAFF. As DNA, the CDR3 is TGTGCCAGCAGCGTAAACGGAGCACTCACTGAAGCTTTCTTT.

V is TRBV4-1 and J is TRBJ2-4; D is uncertain. V was shortened by 0 bases and J by 10 bases, with 7 bases between the two germline ends. This CDR3 contains 12 residues. The germline V gene has CDR1 MGHRA and CDR2 YSYEKL. CDR3 amino acids: CASSQDLGIQYF. The CDR3, as DNA: TGCGCCAGCAGCCAAGATTTGGGGATTCAGTACTTC.

V usage is TRBV18 and J usage is TRBJ1-1, with D tentatively TRBD1 (6 bases). This CDR3 is 15 amino acids long. CDR1 and CDR2 (germline): KGHSH, LQKENI. V dropped 4 bases and J dropped 5 bases, with 17 bases sitting between them. In DNA form, the CDR3 reads TGTGCCAGCTCACGCGGACAGTCTGCGGGGACTGAAGCTTTCTTT. It yields the protein CASSRGQSAGTEAFF.